What follows describes a single T cell receptor (beta chain). The antigen is unknown. This sample is part of a study of OX40 agonist ivuxolimab in advanced cancers. Whole-study results and caveats: Clonal expansion from baseline to week 6 occurred in both CD4+ and CD8+ T cells.

Repertoires were generated with immunoSEQ multiplex PCR, while TCRdb's copy carries only in-frame clones and drops some. The data contain about 60,000 clones, 75% to 90% of them singletons. CDR3 length equals 14 residues. Germline loops: CDR1 SGHVS, CDR2 FQNEAQ. V dropped 3 bases and J dropped 2; count of bases not matched to a gene: 0. The TCR comes from an adult with an advanced solid tumor such as melanoma, head and neck, liver or kidney cancer. The material was CD4+ or CD8+ T cells sorted from blood, obtained in a trial of the OX40 agonist ivuxolimab. The rearrangement joins TRBV7-8 to TRBJ1-2, with 10 bases that match TRBD1. DNA of the CDR3: TGTGCCAGCAGCTTGGGACAGGGGAACTATGGCTACACCTTC. Encoded protein: CASSLGQGNYGYTF.